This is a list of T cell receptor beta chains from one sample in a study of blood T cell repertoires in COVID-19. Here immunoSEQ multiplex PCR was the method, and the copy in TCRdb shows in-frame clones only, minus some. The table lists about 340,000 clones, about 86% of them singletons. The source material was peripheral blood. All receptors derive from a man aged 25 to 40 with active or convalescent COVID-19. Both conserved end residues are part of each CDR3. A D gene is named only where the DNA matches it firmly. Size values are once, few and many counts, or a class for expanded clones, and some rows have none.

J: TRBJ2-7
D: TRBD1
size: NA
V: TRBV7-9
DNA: TGTGCCAGCAGCCTCCGAGACAGGGCTGGGCAGTACTTC
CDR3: CASSLRDRAGQYF

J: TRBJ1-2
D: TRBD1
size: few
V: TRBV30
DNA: TGTGCCTGGAGGGGTGACAGGGCTGGGAGGGGCTACACCTTC
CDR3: CAWRGDRAGRGYTF

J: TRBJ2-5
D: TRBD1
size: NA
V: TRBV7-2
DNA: TGTGCCAGCAGCTTAGGGGGTACAGGGGCGGAGACCCAGTACTTC
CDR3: CASSLGGTGAETQYF

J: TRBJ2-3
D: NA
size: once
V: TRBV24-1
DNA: TGTGCCACGGGGAGCGGAGATACGCAGTATTTT
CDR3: CATGSGDTQYF

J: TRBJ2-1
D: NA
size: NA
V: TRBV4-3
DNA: TGCGCCAGCAGCCAAACTGGTCCCCCATCCTACAATGAGCAGTTCTTC
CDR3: CASSQTGPPSYNEQFF

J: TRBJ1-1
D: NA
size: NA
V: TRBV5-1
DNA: TGCGCCAGCAGCTTGGAGGGGTCGGGCACTGAAGCTTTCTTT
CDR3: CASSLEGSGTEAFF

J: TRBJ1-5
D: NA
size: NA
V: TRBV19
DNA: TGTGCCAGTAGTACTCGGGTCGGTCAGCCCCAGCATTTT
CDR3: CASSTRVGQPQHF

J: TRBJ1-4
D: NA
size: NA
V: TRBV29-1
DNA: TGCAGCGTTGAAGTGGTTTATGGGGGGGAAGATGAAAAACTGTTTTTT
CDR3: CSVEVVYGGEDEKLFF

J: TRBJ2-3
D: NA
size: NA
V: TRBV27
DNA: TGTGCCAGCAGTCTCCCCGGGTCAGATACGCAGTATTTT
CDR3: CASSLPGSDTQYF

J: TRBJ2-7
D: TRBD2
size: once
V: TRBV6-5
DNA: TGTGCCAGCACCCGGGGAGGGGTGGGGGAGCAGTACTTC
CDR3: CASTRGGVGEQYF

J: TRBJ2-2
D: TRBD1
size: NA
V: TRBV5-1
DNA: TGCGCCAGCAGCTGGGGACAGGGCCTGACCGGGGAGCTGTTTTTT
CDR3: CASSWGQGLTGELFF

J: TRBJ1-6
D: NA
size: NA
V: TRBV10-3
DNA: TGTGCCATCAGCGAACCGGATTCACCCCTCCACTTT
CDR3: CAISEPDSPLHF

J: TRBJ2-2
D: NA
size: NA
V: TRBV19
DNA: TGTGCCAGTAGACCCAAGAGCCCGGCGAACACCGGGGAGCTGTTTTTT
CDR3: CASRPKSPANTGELFF

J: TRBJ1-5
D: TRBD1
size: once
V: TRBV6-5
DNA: TGTGCCAGCACCCTGGGACAGGTAGAAAATCAGCCCCAGCATTTT
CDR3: CASTLGQVENQPQHF

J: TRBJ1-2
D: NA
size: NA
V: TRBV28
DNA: TGTGCCAGCAGTGAGGGGGATAACTATGGCTACACCTTC
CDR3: CASSEGDNYGYTF

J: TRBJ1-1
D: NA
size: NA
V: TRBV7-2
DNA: TGTGCCAGCAGCGAGTTCGGGGGGAACACTGAAGCTTTCTTT
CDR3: CASSEFGGNTEAFF

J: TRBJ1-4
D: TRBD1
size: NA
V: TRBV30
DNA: TGTGCCTGGAGCGGGATGACGGGACAGGGGAGCGAAAAACTGTTTTTT
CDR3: CAWSGMTGQGSEKLFF

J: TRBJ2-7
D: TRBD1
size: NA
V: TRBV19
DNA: TGTGCCAGTAGCGACGGACAGGGGGGGATCTACGAGCAGTACTTC
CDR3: CASSDGQGGIYEQYF

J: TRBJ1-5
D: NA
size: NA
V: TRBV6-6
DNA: TGTGCCAGCAGTCCTGCTCGGGGTCACGTCGGGAGCAATCAGCCCCAGCATTTT
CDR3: CASSPARGHVGSNQPQHF

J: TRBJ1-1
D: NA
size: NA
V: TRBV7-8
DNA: TGTGCCAGCAGCGCTAGACAGGTGAACACTGAAGCTTTCTTT
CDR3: CASSARQVNTEAFF

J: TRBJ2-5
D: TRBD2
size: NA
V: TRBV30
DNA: TGTGCCCGTAGTCCGGGGGGGTCCTGGACCCAGTACTTC
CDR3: CARSPGGSWTQYF

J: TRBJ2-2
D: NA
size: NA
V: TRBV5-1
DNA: TGCGCCAGCAGCTTGGAAGTAGCGAACACCGGGGAGCTGTTTTTT
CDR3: CASSLEVANTGELFF

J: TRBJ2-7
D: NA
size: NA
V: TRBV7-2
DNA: TGTGCCAGCAGCTTAGGTCAGATGTACGAGCAGTACTTC
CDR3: CASSLGQMYEQYF

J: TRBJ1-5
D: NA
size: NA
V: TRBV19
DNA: TGTGCCAGTAGCCAAAAGTCGCGGAGCAATCAGCCCCAGCATTTT
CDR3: CASSQKSRSNQPQHF

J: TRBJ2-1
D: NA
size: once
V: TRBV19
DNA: TGTGCCAGCGGGGACATAGGGATATGGGGATCCAATGAGCAGTTCTTC
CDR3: CASGDIGIWGSNEQFF

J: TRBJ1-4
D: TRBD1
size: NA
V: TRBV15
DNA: TGTGCCGCTACAGGGGGCGAAGCCTCTTGGGAAAAACTGTTTTTT
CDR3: CAATGGEASWEKLFF

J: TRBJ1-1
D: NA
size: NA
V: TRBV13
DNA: TGTGCCAGCAGCTCCGATGAGTATCCGAACACTGAAGCTTTCTTT
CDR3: CASSSDEYPNTEAFF

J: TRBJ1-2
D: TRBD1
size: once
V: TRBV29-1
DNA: TGCAGCGTTCCAACAGGGGGCAAGGGAGGCTACACCTTC
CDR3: CSVPTGGKGGYTF

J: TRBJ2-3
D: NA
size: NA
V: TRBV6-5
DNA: TGTGCCAGCAGGGTTCCCGGGGGCACAGATACGCAGTATTTT
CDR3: CASRVPGGTDTQYF

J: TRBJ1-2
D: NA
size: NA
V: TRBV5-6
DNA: TGTGCCAGCAGCTGGACAAGGGGATTTAACTATGGCTACACCTTC
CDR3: CASSWTRGFNYGYTF

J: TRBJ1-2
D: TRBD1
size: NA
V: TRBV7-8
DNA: TGTGCCAGCAGCTTAGTAGGGACAGGGGCCGGTGGCTACACCTTC
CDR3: CASSLVGTGAGGYTF

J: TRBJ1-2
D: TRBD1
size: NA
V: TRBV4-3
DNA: TGCGCCAGCAGCCCCATCTCCCGGGACAGGGCCAACTATGGCTACACCTTC
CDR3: CASSPISRDRANYGYTF

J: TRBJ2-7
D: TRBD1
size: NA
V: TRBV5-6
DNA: TGTGCCAGCAGACAATCGGGACAGGGTCTCTACGAGCAGTACTTC
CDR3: CASRQSGQGLYEQYF

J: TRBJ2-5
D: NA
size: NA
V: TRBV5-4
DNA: TGTGCCAGCAGCTTGAGAGAAGAGACCCAGTACTTC
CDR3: CASSLREETQYF

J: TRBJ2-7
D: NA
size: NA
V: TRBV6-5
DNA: TGTGCCAGCAGGGTCGGACAGTCCAGCTCCTACGAGCAGTACTTC
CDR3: CASRVGQSSSYEQYF

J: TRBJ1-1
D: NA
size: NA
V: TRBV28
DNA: TGTGCCAGCAGCGGAGAATGGGAAGCTTTCTTT
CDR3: CASSGEWEAFF

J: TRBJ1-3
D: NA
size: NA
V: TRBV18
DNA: TGTGCCAGCTCACCACGGGACGGGAGCTCTGGAAACACCATATATTTT
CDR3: CASSPRDGSSGNTIYF

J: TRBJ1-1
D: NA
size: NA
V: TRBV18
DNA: TGTGCCAGCTCACCATCAGGGGTCGGAATGAACACTGAAGCTTTCTTT
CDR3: CASSPSGVGMNTEAFF

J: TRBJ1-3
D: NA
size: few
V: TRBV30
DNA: TGTGCCTGGAATGGCAGAGGAAACACCATATATTTT
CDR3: CAWNGRGNTIYF

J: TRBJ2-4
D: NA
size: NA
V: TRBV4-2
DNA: TGTGCCAGCAGCCCCCAAGCGGGAAACATTCAGTACTTC
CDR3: CASSPQAGNIQYF

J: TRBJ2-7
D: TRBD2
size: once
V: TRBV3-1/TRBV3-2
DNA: TGTGCCAGCAGCCAAGGAGGTTTCAGCGGGAGGTCGTCCTACGAGCAGTACTTC
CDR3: CASSQGGFSGRSSYEQYF

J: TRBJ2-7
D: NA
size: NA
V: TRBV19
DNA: TGTGCCAGTACGGGGACTTCCCCCTACGAGCAGTACTTC
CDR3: CASTGTSPYEQYF

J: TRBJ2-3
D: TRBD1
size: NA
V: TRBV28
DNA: TGTGCCAGCAGTTTCGACAGGGAACAATATACGCAGTATTTT
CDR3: CASSFDREQYTQYF

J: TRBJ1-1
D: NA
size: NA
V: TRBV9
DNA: TGTGCCAGCAGCGTAAATATTCGGGGCACTGAAGCTTTCTTT
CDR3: CASSVNIRGTEAFF

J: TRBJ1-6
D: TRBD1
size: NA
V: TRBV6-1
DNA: TGTGCCAGCAGTGGACAGGGGGCGACCTATAATTCACCCCTCCACTTT
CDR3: CASSGQGATYNSPLHF